This is a list of T cell receptor beta chains from one sample in a study of T cell responses to AZD1222 COVID-19 vaccine. The method was immunoSEQ multiplex PCR; TCRdb's version includes in-frame clones alone and lacks a portion of them. The repertoire includes 120,000 to 150,000 clones, around 83% of them detected once, and about 5% sits in the top ten. The material was peripheral blood, obtained 28 days after the second AZD1222 dose. All receptors derive from an adult who received the AZD1222 COVID-19 vaccine. Both conserved end residues are part of each CDR3. D genes are given only for firm matches. The size entry is marked missing in some rows and otherwise reads once, few, many or a size class.

TRBJ2-5	NA	NA	TRBV21-1	15	CASSKKHRGPETQYF	TGTGCCAGCAGCAAAAAGCACAGGGGGCCCGAGACCCAGTACTTC
TRBJ1-5	TRBD1	NA	TRBV3-1/TRBV3-2	17	CASSQEGEGASNQPQHF	TGTGCCAGCAGCCAAGAGGGGGAGGGGGCGAGCAATCAGCCCCAGCATTTT
TRBJ1-1	NA	NA	TRBV18	15	CASSPTFDPNTEAFF	TGTGCCAGCTCACCAACGTTCGACCCAAACACTGAAGCTTTCTTT
TRBJ1-2	NA	NA	TRBV6-5	14	CASSYSRGSYGYTF	TGTGCCAGCAGTTACTCGAGGGGTTCCTATGGCTACACCTTC
TRBJ2-7	NA	once	TRBV28	14	CASSFPTGSYEQYF	TGTGCCAGCAGTTTTCCTACGGGCTCCTACGAGCAGTACTTC
TRBJ2-5	NA	NA	TRBV7-2	16	CASSFQRTRGEETQYF	TGTGCCAGCAGCTTTCAGCGGACTCGCGGGGAAGAGACCCAGTACTTC
TRBJ1-2	NA	NA	TRBV7-9	15	CASSLARAGAYGYTF	TGTGCCAGCAGCTTAGCTCGGGCCGGGGCTTATGGCTACACCTTC
TRBJ1-2	TRBD1	NA	TRBV7-9	15	CASSPADRGLYGYTF	TGTGCCAGCAGCCCGGCGGACAGGGGGCTCTATGGCTACACCTTC
TRBJ1-2	TRBD1	NA	TRBV5-1	15	CASSFGQGANYGYTF	TGCGCCAGCAGCTTTGGACAGGGAGCTAACTATGGCTACACCTTC
TRBJ1-1	NA	NA	TRBV5-1	13	CASSEEGNTEAFF	TGCGCCAGCAGTGAAGAGGGAAACACTGAAGCTTTCTTT
TRBJ2-7	NA	NA	TRBV19	13	CASSIPGPYEQYF	TGTGCCAGTAGTATACCGGGCCCCTACGAGCAGTACTTC
TRBJ1-1	NA	NA	TRBV5-1	14	CASSLVSANTEAFF	TGCGCCAGCAGCTTGGTGTCAGCTAACACTGAAGCTTTCTTT
TRBJ2-1	NA	NA	TRBV5-1	14	CASSIQRGLDEQFF	TGCGCCAGCAGCATACAAAGGGGTTTGGATGAGCAGTTCTTC
TRBJ2-7	NA	once	TRBV6-6	13	CASSPAGPYEQYF	TGTGCCAGCAGCCCGGCGGGCCCCTACGAGCAGTACTTC
TRBJ2-3	NA	NA	TRBV27	15	CASSLSTGSTDTQYF	TGTGCCAGCAGTTTATCGACGGGTAGCACAGATACGCAGTATTTT
TRBJ1-3	NA	NA	TRBV11-2	12	CASLFSGNTIYF	TGTGCCAGCTTGTTCTCTGGAAACACCATATATTTT